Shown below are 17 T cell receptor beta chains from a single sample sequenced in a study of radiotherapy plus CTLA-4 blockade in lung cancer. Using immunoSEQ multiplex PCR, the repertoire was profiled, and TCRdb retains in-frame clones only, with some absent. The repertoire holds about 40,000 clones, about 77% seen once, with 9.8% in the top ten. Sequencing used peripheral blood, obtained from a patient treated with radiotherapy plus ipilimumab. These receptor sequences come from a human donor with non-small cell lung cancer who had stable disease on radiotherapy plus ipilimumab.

The CDR3 spells CASSQGQNYNSPLHF. CDR3 sequence (DNA): TGTGCCAGCAGCCAGGGACAGAACTATAATTCACCCCTCCACTTT. V usage is TRBV5-4 and J usage is TRBJ1-6, with 7 bases aligning to TRBD1. V dropped 4 bases and J dropped 3; count of bases not matched to a gene: 4. This CDR3 region has 15 residues. Germline CDR1 and CDR2: SGHNT and YYREEE (reference sequence). Using reference TRBV5-4 and TRBJ1-6 for the parts outside the CDR3, the full variable domain is ETGVTQSPTHLIKTRGQQVTLRCSSQSGHNTVSWYQQALGQGPQFIFQYYREEENGRGNFPPRFSGLQFPNYSSELNVNALELDDSALYLCASSQGQNYNSPLHFGNGTRLTVT.

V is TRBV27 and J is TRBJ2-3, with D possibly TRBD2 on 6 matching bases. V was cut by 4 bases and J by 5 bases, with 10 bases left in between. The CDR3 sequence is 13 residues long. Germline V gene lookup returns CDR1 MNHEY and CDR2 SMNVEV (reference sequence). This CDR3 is CASSWREEDTQYF. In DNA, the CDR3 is TGTGCCAGCAGTTGGAGGGAAGAAGATACGCAGTATTTT.

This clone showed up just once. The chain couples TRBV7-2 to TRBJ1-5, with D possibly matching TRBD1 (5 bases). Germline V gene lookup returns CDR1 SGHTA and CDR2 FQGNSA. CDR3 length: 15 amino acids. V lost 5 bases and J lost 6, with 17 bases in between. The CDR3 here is CASSDTAGLGQPQHF. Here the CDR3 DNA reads TGTGCCAGCAGCGATACGGCAGGGTTAGGTCAGCCCCAGCATTTT.

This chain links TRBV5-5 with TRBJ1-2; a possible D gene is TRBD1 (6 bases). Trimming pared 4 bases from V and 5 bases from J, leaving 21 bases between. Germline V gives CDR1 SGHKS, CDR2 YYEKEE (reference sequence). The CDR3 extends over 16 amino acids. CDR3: CASSPLVGGQLYGYTF. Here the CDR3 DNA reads TGTGCCAGCAGCCCCCTCGTGGGGGGGCAATTATATGGCTACACCTTC. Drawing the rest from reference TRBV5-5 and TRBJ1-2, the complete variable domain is DAGVTQSPTHLIKTRGQQVTLRCSPISGHKSVSWYQQVLGQGPQFIFQYYEKEERGRGNFPDRFSARQFPNYSSELNVNALLLGDSALYLCASSPLVGGQLYGYTFGSGTRLTVV.

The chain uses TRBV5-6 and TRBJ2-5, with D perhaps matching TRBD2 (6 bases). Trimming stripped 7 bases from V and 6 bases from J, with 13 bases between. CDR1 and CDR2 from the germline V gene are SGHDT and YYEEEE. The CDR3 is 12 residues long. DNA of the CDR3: TGTGCCAGCCGCTCCGGGGGTAAGACCCAGTACTTC. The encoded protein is CASRSGGKTQYF.

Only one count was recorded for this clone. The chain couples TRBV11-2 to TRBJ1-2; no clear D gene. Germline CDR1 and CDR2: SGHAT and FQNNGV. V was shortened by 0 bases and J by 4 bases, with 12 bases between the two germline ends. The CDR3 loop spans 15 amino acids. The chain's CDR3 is CASSLDREDPYGYTF. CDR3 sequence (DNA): TGTGCCAGCAGCTTAGATAGGGAGGACCCCTATGGCTACACCTTC.

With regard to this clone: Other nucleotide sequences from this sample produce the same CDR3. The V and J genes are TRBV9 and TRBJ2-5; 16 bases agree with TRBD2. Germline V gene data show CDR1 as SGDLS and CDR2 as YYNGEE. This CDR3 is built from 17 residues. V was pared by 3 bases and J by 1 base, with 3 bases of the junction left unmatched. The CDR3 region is CASSAGTSGGVQETQYF. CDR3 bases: TGTGCCAGCAGCGCCGGGACTAGCGGGGGGGTCCAAGAGACCCAGTACTTC.

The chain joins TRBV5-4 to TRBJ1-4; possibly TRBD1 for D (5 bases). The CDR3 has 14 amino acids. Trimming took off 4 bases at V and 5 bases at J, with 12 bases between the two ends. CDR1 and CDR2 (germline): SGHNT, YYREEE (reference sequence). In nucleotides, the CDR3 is TGTGCCAGCAGCCCAGGGATGGAAAATGAAAAACTGTTTTTT. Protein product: CASSPGMENEKLFF. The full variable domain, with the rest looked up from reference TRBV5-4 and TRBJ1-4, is ETGVTQSPTHLIKTRGQQVTLRCSSQSGHNTVSWYQQALGQGPQFIFQYYREEENGRGNFPPRFSGLQFPNYSSELNVNALELDDSALYLCASSPGMENEKLFFGSGTQLSVL.

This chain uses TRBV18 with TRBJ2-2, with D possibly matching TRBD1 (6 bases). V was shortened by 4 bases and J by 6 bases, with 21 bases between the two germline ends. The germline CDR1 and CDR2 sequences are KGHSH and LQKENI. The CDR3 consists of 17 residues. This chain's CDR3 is CASSQQAPGHLAGELFF. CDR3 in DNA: TGTGCCAGCTCACAACAAGCTCCGGGACATCTCGCCGGGGAGCTGTTTTTT.

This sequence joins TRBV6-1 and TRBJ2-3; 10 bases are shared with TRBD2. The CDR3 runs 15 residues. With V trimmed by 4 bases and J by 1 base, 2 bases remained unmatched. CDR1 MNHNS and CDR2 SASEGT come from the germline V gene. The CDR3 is CASSGLAGGTDTQYF. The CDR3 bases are TGTGCCAGCAGTGGTCTAGCGGGGGGCACAGATACGCAGTATTTT.

CDR3 residues: CASSSGQGAYEQYF. The CDR3, as DNA: TGCGCCAGCAGCTCGGGACAGGGGGCTTACGAGCAGTACTTC. The rearrangement links TRBV5-1 to TRBJ2-7; 12 nucleotides agree with TRBD1. The ends lost 3 bases at V and 4 bases at J; junction bases unmatched: 2. The CDR3 covers 14 residues. Germline assignment: CDR1 SGHRS and CDR2 YFSETQ.

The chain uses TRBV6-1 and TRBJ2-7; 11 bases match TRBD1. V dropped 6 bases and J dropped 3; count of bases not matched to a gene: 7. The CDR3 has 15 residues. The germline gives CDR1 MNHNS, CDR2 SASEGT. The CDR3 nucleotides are TGTGCCAGCAGATCTCGGACAGGGGGCGTCTACGAGCAGTACTTC. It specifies CASRSRTGGVYEQYF.

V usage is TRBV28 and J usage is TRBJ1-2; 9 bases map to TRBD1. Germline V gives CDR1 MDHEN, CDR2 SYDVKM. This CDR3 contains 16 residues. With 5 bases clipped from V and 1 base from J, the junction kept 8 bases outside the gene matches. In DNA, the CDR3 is TGTGCCAGCAGTAGCCCGGGACAGGGTAATAACTATGGCTACACCTTC. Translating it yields CASSSPGQGNNYGYTF.

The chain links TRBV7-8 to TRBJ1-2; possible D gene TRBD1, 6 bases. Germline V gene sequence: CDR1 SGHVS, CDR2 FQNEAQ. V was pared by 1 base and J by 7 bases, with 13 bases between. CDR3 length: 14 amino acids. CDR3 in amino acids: CASSLVQGPGGYTF. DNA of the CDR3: TGTGCCAGCAGCTTAGTGCAGGGGCCGGGTGGCTACACCTTC.

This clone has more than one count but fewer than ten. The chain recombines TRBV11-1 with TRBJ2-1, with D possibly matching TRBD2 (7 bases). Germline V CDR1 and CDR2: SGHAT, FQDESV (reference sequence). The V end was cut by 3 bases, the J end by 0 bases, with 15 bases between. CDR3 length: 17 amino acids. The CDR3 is CASSFSRGASSYNEQFF. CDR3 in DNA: TGTGCCAGCAGCTTCTCTCGGGGGGCGAGCTCCTACAATGAGCAGTTCTTC.

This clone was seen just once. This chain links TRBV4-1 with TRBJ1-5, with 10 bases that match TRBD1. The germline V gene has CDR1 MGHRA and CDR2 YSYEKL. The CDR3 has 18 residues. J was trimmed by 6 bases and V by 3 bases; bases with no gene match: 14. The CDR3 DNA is TGCGCCAGCAGCCACATAACCGGGACAGGGGAAGTGGGTCAGCCCCAGCATTTT. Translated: CASSHITGTGEVGQPQHF.

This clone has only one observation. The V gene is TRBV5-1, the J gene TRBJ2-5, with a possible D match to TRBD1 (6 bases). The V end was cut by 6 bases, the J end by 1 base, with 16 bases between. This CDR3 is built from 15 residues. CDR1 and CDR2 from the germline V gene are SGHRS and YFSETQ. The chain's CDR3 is CASNQGQISQETQYF. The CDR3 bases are TGCGCCAGCAACCAAGGACAGATCAGCCAAGAGACCCAGTACTTC.